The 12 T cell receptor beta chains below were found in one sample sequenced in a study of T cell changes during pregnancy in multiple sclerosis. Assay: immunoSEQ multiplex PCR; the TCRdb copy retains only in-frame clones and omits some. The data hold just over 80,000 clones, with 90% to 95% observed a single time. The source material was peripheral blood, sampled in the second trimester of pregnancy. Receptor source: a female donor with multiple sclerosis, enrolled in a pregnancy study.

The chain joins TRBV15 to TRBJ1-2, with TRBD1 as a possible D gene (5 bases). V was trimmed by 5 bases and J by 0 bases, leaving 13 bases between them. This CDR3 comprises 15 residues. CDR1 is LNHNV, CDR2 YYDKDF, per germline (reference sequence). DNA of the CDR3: TGTGCCACCAGCCCCCGCCAGGGATCTAACTATGGCTACACCTTC. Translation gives CATSPRQGSNYGYTF.

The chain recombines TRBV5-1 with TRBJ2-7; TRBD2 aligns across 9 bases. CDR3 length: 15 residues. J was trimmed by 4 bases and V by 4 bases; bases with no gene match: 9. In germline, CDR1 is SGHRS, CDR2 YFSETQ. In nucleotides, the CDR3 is TGCGCCAGCAGCGATAGCGGGAGAGGGGCTTACGAGCAGTACTTC. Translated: CASSDSGRGAYEQYF.

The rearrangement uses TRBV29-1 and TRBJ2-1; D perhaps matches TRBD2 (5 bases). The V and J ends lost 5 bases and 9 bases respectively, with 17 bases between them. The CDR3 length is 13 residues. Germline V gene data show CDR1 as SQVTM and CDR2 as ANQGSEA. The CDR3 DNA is TGCAGCGTTACTGGGTCCTGGACTGGTGAGCAGTTCTTC. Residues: CSVTGSWTGEQFF.

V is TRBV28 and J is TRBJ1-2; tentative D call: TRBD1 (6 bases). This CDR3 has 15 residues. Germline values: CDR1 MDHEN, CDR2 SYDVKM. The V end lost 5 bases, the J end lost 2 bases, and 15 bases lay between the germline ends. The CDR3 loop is CASSAPGGANYGYTF. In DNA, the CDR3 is TGTGCCAGCAGTGCACCGGGGGGCGCAAACTATGGCTACACCTTC.

The CDR3 DNA reads as TGTGCCAGCAGCGGACGGACTAGCGGAAATACGCAGTATTTT. It encodes CASSGRTSGNTQYF. The chain has TRBV7-2 and TRBJ2-3, with 10 positions matching TRBD2. This CDR3 region has 14 residues. CDR1 SGHTA and CDR2 FQGNSA come from the germline V gene. V was clipped by 5 bases and J by 7 bases; unmatched bases: 6.

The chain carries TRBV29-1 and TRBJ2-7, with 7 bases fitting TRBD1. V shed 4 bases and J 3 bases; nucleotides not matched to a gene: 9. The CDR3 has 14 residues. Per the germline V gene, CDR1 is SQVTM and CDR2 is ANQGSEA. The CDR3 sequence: CSVGGDRAVYEQYF. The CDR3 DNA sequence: TGCAGCGTTGGGGGTGACAGGGCGGTCTACGAGCAGTACTTC.

CDR3: CASSFDSFNTQYF. CDR3 nucleotides: TGTGCCAGCAGTTTCGACAGTTTCAATACGCAGTATTTT. The chain recombines TRBV27 with TRBJ2-3; D is possibly TRBD1 (5 bases). The length of the CDR3 is 13 residues. Between the trimmed V and J ends, which lost 3 bases and 7 bases, there was a span of 11 bases. The germline V gene encodes CDR1 MNHEY and CDR2 SMNVEV (reference sequence).

CDR3 bases: TGTGCCAGCAGCTTGGCAGGATCCTACAATGAGCAGTTCTTC. Translated, it gives CASSLAGSYNEQFF. The chain recombines TRBV5-4 with TRBJ2-1; D unresolved. Germline CDR1 is SGHNT and CDR2 is YYREEE (reference sequence). The length of the CDR3 is 14 residues. The V gene lost 0 bases and the J gene lost 1 base, with 5 bases spanning the gap.

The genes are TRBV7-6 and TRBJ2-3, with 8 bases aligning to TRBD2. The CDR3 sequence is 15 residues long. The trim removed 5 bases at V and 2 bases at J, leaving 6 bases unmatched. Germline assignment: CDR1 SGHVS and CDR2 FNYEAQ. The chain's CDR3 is CASSTLAVITDTQYF. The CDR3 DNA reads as TGTGCCAGCAGCACACTAGCGGTCATCACAGATACGCAGTATTTT.

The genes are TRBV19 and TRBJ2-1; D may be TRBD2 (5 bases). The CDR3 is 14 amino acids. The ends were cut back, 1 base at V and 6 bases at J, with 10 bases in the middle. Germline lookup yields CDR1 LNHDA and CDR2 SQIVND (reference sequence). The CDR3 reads CASSIGIATNEQFF. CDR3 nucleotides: TGTGCCAGTAGTATAGGAATAGCGACCAATGAGCAGTTCTTC.

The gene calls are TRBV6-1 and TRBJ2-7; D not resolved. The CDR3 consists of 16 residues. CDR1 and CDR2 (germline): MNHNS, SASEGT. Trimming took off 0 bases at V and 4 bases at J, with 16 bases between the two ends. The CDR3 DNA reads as TGTGCCAGCAGTGAAGCGCAGGCCCTTGACGGTTACGAGCAGTACTTC. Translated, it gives CASSEAQALDGYEQYF.

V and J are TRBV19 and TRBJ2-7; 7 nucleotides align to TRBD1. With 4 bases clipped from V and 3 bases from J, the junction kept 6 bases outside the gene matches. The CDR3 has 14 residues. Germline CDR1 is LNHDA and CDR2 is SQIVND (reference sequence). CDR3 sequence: CASSTSGQHYEQYF. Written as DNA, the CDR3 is TGTGCCAGTAGTACCTCGGGACAGCACTACGAGCAGTACTTC.